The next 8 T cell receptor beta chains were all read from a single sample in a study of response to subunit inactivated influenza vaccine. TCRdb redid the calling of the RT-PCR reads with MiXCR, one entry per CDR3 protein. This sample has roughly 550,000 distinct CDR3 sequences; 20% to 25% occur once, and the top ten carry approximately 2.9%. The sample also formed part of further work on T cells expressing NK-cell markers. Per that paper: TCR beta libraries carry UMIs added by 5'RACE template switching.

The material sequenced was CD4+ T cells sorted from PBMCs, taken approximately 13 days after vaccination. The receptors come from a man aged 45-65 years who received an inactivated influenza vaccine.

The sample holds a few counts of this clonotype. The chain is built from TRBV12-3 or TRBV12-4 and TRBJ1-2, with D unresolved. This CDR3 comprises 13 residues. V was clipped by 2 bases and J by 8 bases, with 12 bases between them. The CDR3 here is CASSLPRSGGYTF. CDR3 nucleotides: TGTGCCAGCAGTTTACCCCGCTCGGGGGGCTACACCTTC.

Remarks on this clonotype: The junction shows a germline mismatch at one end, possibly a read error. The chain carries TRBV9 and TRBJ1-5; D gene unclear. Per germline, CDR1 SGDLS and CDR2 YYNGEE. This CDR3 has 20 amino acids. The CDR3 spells CASSVADRNYEYYSNQPQHF. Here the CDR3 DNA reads TGTGCCAGCAGTGTAGCGGACCGAAACTATGAATATTATAGCAATCAGCCCCAGCATTTT.

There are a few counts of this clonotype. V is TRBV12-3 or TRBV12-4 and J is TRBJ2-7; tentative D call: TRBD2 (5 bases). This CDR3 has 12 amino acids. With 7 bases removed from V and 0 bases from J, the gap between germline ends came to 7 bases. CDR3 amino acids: CASKRDSYEQYF. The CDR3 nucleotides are TGTGCCAGCAAACGGGACTCCTACGAGCAGTACTTC.

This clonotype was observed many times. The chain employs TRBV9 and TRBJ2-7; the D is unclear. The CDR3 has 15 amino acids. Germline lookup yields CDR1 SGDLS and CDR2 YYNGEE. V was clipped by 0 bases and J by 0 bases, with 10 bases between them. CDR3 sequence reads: CASSVGTLTSYEQYF. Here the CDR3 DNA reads TGTGCCAGCAGCGTAGGTACGCTAACCTCCTACGAGCAGTACTTC.

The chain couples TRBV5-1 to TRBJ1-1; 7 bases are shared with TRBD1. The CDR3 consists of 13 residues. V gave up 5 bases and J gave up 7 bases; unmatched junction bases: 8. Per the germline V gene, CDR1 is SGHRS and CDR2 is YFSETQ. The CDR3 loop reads CASSSGQVNEAFF. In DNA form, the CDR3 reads TGCGCCAGCAGTTCTGGACAGGTTAATGAAGCTTTCTTT.

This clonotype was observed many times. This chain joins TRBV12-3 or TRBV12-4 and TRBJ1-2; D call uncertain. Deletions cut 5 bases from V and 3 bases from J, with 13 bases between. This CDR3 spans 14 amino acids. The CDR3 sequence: CASSPPGGYYGYTF. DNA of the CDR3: TGTGCCAGCAGTCCCCCCGGAGGATACTATGGCTACACCTTC.

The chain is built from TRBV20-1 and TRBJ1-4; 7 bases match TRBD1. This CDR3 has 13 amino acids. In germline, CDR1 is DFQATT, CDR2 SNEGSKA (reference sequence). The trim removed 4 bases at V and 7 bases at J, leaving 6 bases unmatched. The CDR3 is CSATRGGGEKLFF. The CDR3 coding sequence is TGCAGTGCTACCAGGGGGGGCGGTGAAAAACTGTTTTTT.

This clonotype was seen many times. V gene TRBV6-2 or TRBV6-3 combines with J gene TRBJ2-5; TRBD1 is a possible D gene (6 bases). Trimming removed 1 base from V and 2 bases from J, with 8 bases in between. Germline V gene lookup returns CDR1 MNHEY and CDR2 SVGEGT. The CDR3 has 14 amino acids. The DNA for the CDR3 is TGTGCCAGCAGTTACTGGACAGATCAAGAGACCCAGTACTTC. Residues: CASSYWTDQETQYF.